The next 9 T cell receptor beta chains were all read from a single sample in a study of shared clonotypes between healthy human individuals. The protocol was immunoSEQ multiplex PCR, while the TCRdb copy is restricted to in-frame clones and leaves out a portion. Of about 2.2 million clones listed, 90% to 95% are singletons. CD45RO-negative CD8 cells positively selected for CCR7 made up the naive population, which excluded terminally differentiated effector memory CD45RA+ cells. The specimen sequenced was naive CD8+ T cells from PBMCs. These receptors all come from a man aged 18-30 years in good health. Some clones in this sample may be carry-over from other donors' samples.

V usage is TRBV4-1 and J usage is TRBJ2-3; possible D gene TRBD1, 5 bases. Germline values: CDR1 MGHRA, CDR2 YSYEKL. This CDR3 contains 16 residues. V was clipped by 8 bases and J by 4 bases, with 22 bases between them. CDR3 nucleotide sequence: TGCGCCAGCCGAGACAGCCCTCCAAGGCTGTCAGATACGCAGTATTTT. Amino acids: CASRDSPPRLSDTQYF.

V and J are TRBV19 and TRBJ2-3; D gene unclear. Looked up from germline, CDR1 is LNHDA and CDR2 is SQIVND (reference sequence). This CDR3 is 17 amino acids long. V lost 1 base and J lost 3, with 17 bases in between. CDR3 bases: TGTGCCAGTAGTATAGTCTCGGGTTCCGGTAAGACAGATACGCAGTATTTT. This translates into CASSIVSGSGKTDTQYF.

The chain couples TRBV7-9 to TRBJ1-2, with 7 bases matching TRBD1. The V gene's germline CDR1 is SEHNR and CDR2 FQNEAQ (reference sequence). V dropped 4 bases and J dropped 4; count of bases not matched to a gene: 12. This CDR3 comprises 16 residues. CDR3 nucleotide sequence: TGTGCCAGCAGCTCCACCCCACAGGGGACTACCTATGGCTACACCTTC. Translated: CASSSTPQGTTYGYTF.

In regard to this clone: Other DNA sequences of this sample code for an identical CDR3. The chain employs TRBV27 and TRBJ2-3; D is unresolved. The V end lost 5 bases, the J end lost 0 bases, and 6 bases lay between the germline ends. Germline CDR1 reads MNHEY; CDR2 reads SMNVEV (reference sequence). The CDR3 extends over 13 amino acids. The CDR3 region is CASSPVSTDTQYF. The CDR3 region has the DNA TGTGCCAGCAGTCCAGTCAGCACAGATACGCAGTATTTT.

J is TRBJ2-5 and V is TRBV10-2; 9 bases are a match to TRBD1. Germline V gene lookup returns CDR1 WSHSY and CDR2 SAAADI. Unmatched junction bases numbered 7, after V lost 7 bases and J lost 1 base. CDR3 length: 15 residues. The CDR3 loop reads CASMDRGNAQETQYF. The CDR3 bases are TGCGCCAGCATGGACAGGGGCAATGCCCAAGAGACCCAGTACTTC.

V gene TRBV6-6 combines with J gene TRBJ2-6; D is uncertain. The CDR3 runs to 16 residues. Germline V gives CDR1 MNHNY, CDR2 SVGAGI (reference sequence). V lost 3 bases and J 0 bases, leaving 9 bases between the germline ends. The CDR3 nucleotides are TGTGCCAGCAGTTATCCCGGAAGCTCTGGGGCCAACGTCCTGACTTTC. Translating gives CASSYPGSSGANVLTF.

The chain employs TRBV12-5 and TRBJ2-5; D is possibly TRBD2 (5 bases). This CDR3 is 13 amino acids long. V lost 9 bases and J 0 bases, leaving 11 bases between the germline ends. Germline lookup yields CDR1 LGHNT and CDR2 FRNRAP. CDR3 DNA sequence: TGTGCTAGCTCACGGAGGAACCAAGAGACCCAGTACTTC. Its protein product is CASSRRNQETQYF. Full variable domain (remainder filled in from reference TRBV12-5 and TRBJ2-5): DARVTQTPRHKVTEMGQEVTMRCQPILGHNTVFWYRQTMMQGLELLAYFRNRAPLDDSGMPKDRFSAEMPDATLATLKIQPSEPRDSAVYFCASSRRNQETQYFGPGTRLLVL.

This chain joins TRBV10-2 and TRBJ2-3; weak D call: TRBD2 (5 bases). The CDR3 contains 15 residues. V lost 6 bases to trimming and J lost 0 bases, with 13 bases between them. In germline, CDR1 is WSHSY, CDR2 SAAADI. The DNA for the CDR3 is TGCGCCAGCAGGGCCTTAGCGTTGAGCACAGATACGCAGTATTTT. Residues: CASRALALSTDTQYF.

The chain uses TRBV27 and TRBJ1-1, with D perhaps matching TRBD1 (6 bases). Germline V CDR1 and CDR2: MNHEY, SMNVEV (reference sequence). The CDR3 consists of 15 residues. V was cut by 5 bases and J by 1 base, with 14 bases left in between. CDR3 sequence reads: CASSDTFRGNTEAFF. The CDR3 nucleotides read TGTGCCAGCAGTGACACATTCAGGGGGAACACTGAAGCTTTCTTT.